This entry is about one T cell receptor (beta chain). One end of the junction varies from germline; a read error may be responsible. The age range of participants was 18 to 89 years, with residence in about 25 US areas. The data belong to a study of blood T cell repertoires in COVID-19. CDR3 length equals 15 residues. CDR1 is SGHDT, CDR2 YYEEEE, per germline. Original handling: From reference gene primer amplification, estimates of nucleated cell counts were derived. Profiled with immunoSEQ multiplex PCR; TCRdb holds only in-frame clones, not every one. V and J calls and clone size are copied from that table; D and trimming were computed from the DNA. In the table there are some 210,000 clones, over 75% of which are singletons.

This clonotype originated in a man between 35 and 55 years old who had recovered from COVID-19. The V call is TRBV5-6, the J call TRBJ2-7; 11 nucleotides line up with TRBD1. The specimen sequenced was PBMCs or T cells enriched from blood (not recorded which). DNA of the CDR3: TGTGCCAGCAGCTTGGGGCCCGGGGACAGGGGGTTTGAGGACTTC. Translating it yields CASSLGPGDRGFEDF. The variable domain in full, completed from reference TRBV5-6 and TRBJ2-7, reads DAGVTQSPTHLIKTRGQQVTLRCSPKSGHDTVSWYQQALGQGPQFIFQYYEEEERQRGNFPDRFSGHQFPNYSSELNVNALLLGDSALYLCASSLGPGDRGFEDFGPGTRLTVT.